This T cell receptor beta chain was observed in a study of Graves' ophthalmopathy and Graves' hyperthyroidism. Amplification of TCR beta CDR3 regions used RNA transcripts. The workflow started with a first-round RT-PCR run with HTBI primers and then moved on to a second-round multiplex PCR. MiXCR was run by TCRdb on the multiplex PCR reads, yielding one entry per CDR3 protein. The sample contains 600,000 to 700,000 distinct CDR3 sequences, under 50% of which appear only once. Germline CDR1 SGDLS, CDR2 YYNGEE. V shed 3 bases and J 5 bases; nucleotides not matched to a gene: 9. The length of the CDR3 is 16 residues.

The clonotype was recovered from an adult man with Graves' ophthalmopathy. Sample: peripheral blood. The chain has TRBV9 and TRBJ1-1, with 11 positions matching TRBD1. The CDR3, as DNA: TGTGCCAGCAGCGCAGGAGGGACAGGGGGGGAAACTGAAGCTTTCTTT. Its protein is CASSAGGTGGETEAFF.